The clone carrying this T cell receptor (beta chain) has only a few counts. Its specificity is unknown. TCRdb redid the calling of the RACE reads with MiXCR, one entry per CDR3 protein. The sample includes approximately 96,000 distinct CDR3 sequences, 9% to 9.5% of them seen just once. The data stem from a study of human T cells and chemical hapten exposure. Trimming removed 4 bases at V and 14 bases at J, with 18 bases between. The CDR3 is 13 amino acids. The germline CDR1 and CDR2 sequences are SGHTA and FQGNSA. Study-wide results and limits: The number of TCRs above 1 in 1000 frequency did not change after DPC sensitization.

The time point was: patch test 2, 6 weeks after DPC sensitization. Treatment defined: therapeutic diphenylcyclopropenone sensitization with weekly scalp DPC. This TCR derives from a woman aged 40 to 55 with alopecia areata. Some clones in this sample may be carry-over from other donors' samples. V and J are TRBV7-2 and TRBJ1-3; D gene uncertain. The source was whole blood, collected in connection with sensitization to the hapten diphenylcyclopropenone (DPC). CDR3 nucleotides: TGTGCCAGCAGCTCCCCGCCGCCCCGGGCGCTATATTTT. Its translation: CASSSPPPRALYF.